A selection of T cell receptor beta chains follows, all from one sample in a study of T cell responses to AZD1222 COVID-19 vaccine. Data came from immunoSEQ multiplex PCR; TCRdb stores just in-frame clones and leaves some out. The table records approximately 45,000 clones, approximately 90% of them present only once. The sequences come from peripheral blood, collected 28 days after the second AZD1222 dose. These receptors were collected from an adult who received the AZD1222 COVID-19 vaccine. Both conserved end residues are part of each CDR3. The D gene is left open where the match is weak. Size values are once, few and many counts, or a class for expanded clones, and some rows have none.

j_call	clone_size	d_call	v_call	cdr3_nt	cdr3_aa
TRBJ1-6	-	TRBD1	TRBV19	TGTGCCAGTAGTCCCCGGACAGGATTTCGGCCCCTCCACTTT	CASSPRTGFRPLHF
TRBJ2-7	-	-	TRBV27	TGTGCCAGCAGTTTAGAGACAGGTTACGAGCAGTACTTC	CASSLETGYEQYF
TRBJ2-1	once	-	TRBV5-1	TGCGCCAGCAGCTTGTCACAGACTGACTACAATGAGCAGTTCTTC	CASSLSQTDYNEQFF
TRBJ2-6	-	TRBD1	TRBV18	TGTGCCAGCTCACCTGGGACAGGGGGGGACTCTGGGGCCAACGTCCTGACTTTC	CASSPGTGGDSGANVLTF
TRBJ1-2	-	-	TRBV28	TGTGCCAGCAGTCTTACAGCCCGCGGTGGCTACACCTTC	CASSLTARGGYTF
TRBJ1-4	once	-	TRBV12-3/TRBV12-4	TGTGCCAGCAGGGGGGCCGAGGGTGGAAAACTGTTTTTT	CASRGAEGGKLFF
TRBJ1-3	-	-	TRBV2	TGTGCCAGCGGCGAACAGTCTGGAAACACCATATATTTT	CASGEQSGNTIYF
TRBJ1-3	-	-	TRBV7-2	TGTGCCAGCAGCGCTAACATGGTAAACACCATATATTTT	CASSANMVNTIYF
TRBJ2-5	-	TRBD1	TRBV7-9	TGTGCCAGCAGCTTAGTTCAGTACGGGACAGGGAGCCAAGAGACCCAGTACTTC	CASSLVQYGTGSQETQYF
TRBJ1-6	-	-	TRBV3-1/TRBV3-2	TGTGCCAGCAGGGGCAGGTTCGATTCACCCCTCCACTTT	CASRGRFDSPLHF
TRBJ2-5	-	-	TRBV24-1	TGTGCCACCAGTGATCGGGACGGCGAAGAGACCCAGTACTTC	CATSDRDGEETQYF
TRBJ1-1	-	-	TRBV2	TGTGCCAGCAGTGAGGTCAGACTGAACACTGAAGCTTTCTTT	CASSEVRLNTEAFF
TRBJ2-2	-	-	TRBV3-1/TRBV3-2	TGTGCCAGCAGCAGGAACACCGGGGAGCTGTTTTTT	CASSRNTGELFF
TRBJ1-2	few	TRBD1	TRBV7-2	TGTGCCAGCAGCCCCGGACAGGGGGCCGGTGGCTACACCTTC	CASSPGQGAGGYTF
TRBJ1-5	-	TRBD1	TRBV2	TGTGCCAGCAGTGAGGGGGGAGGACAGGCAGGTAATCAGCCCCAGCATTTT	CASSEGGGQAGNQPQHF
TRBJ2-7	-	TRBD1	TRBV5-1	TGCGCCAGCAGCCCCTCACCGGGACAGGGTGTTACCGAGCAGTACTTC	CASSPSPGQGVTEQYF
TRBJ2-7	-	-	TRBV4-1	TGCGCCAGCAGCCAAGGAGGCCAGGCAACCTACGAGCAGTACTTC	CASSQGGQATYEQYF
TRBJ2-2	few	TRBD2	TRBV4-3	TGCGCCAGCAGCCCGGGGGGACTAGCGGGAGAGGCGGTCGGGGAGCTGTTTTTT	CASSPGGLAGEAVGELFF
TRBJ2-2	-	-	TRBV5-6	TGTGCCAGCAGCTTGGGCCCTTCTGTGTTTTTT	CASSLGPSVFF
TRBJ2-5	-	-	TRBV3-1/TRBV3-2	TGTGCCAGCAGCCAAGCTCATGGAGAGACCCAGTACTTC	CASSQAHGETQYF
TRBJ2-3	-	TRBD2	TRBV3-1/TRBV3-2	TGTGCCAGCAGCCTACGATTAGCGGGAGCAGATACGCAGTATTTT	CASSLRLAGADTQYF
TRBJ1-2	few	TRBD1	TRBV5-1	TGCGCCAGCAGCACCGGGACAGCCTATGGCTACACCTTC	CASSTGTAYGYTF
TRBJ1-1	-	-	TRBV12-3/TRBV12-4	TGTGCCAGCAGTTTAGGGGTGAACACTGAAGCTTTCTTT	CASSLGVNTEAFF
TRBJ2-5	-	TRBD2	TRBV20-1	TGCAGTGCTAGTTGGGAGGGTTTGGAGACCCAGTACTTC	CSASWEGLETQYF
TRBJ1-5	-	-	TRBV24-1	TGTGCCACCAGTGATTTGCAGGGAAATCAGCCCCAGCATTTT	CATSDLQGNQPQHF
TRBJ1-1	once	-	TRBV18	TGTGCCAGCTCACCGACGCAGGTTGAAGCTTTCTTT	CASSPTQVEAFF
TRBJ1-2	-	TRBD1	TRBV28	TGTGCCAGCAGTTCAGGGACAGGAAGCTATGGCTACACCTTC	CASSSGTGSYGYTF